A selection of T cell receptor beta chains follows, all from one sample in a study of spatial heterogeneity in lung cancer. One entry per CDR3 protein results from TCRdb running MiXCR on the 5' RACE reads. The data contain 25,000 to 35,000 distinct CDR3 sequences, 8% to 13% of them singletons. Material: PBMCs, obtained at follow-up. These receptors were collected from a female donor with early-stage non-small cell lung cancer. The CDR3 runs from the conserved cysteine through the conserved F or W. The order of the fields is J gene, D gene, clone size, V gene, CDR3 protein, CDR3 DNA. The D gene is left open where the match is weak. Clone size is shown for a subset of rows, as once, few, many or a class of expanded clone.

>TRBJ2-1|NA|few|TRBV7-8
CASSLTGLGEQFF
TGTGCCAGCAGTTTGACAGGTTTGGGTGAGCAGTTCTTC
>TRBJ2-5|TRBD2|NA|TRBV24-1
CATSEPSGAQETQYF
TGTGCCACCAGTGAGCCTAGCGGAGCTCAAGAGACCCAGTACTTC
>TRBJ2-3|TRBD2|NA|TRBV28
CASGLAGATSTDTQYF
TGTGCCAGCGGACTAGCGGGGGCCACGAGCACAGATACGCAGTATTTT
>TRBJ2-7|NA|many|TRBV3-1
CASSQDLAGFKAEQYF
TGTGCCAGCAGCCAAGATCTTGCCGGGTTCAAGGCCGAGCAGTACTTC
>TRBJ1-2|NA|NA|TRBV7-9
CASSPMALRSYGYTF
TGTGCCAGCAGCCCCATGGCGTTGCGAAGCTATGGCTACACCTTC
>TRBJ1-6|NA|many|TRBV28
CASSLAEGRARSPLHF
TGTGCCAGCAGTTTGGCTGAGGGCAGGGCACGTTCACCCCTCCACTTT
>TRBJ2-5|NA|few|TRBV2
CASSPPSRETQYF
TGTGCCAGCAGTCCCCCTAGTCGGGAGACCCAGTACTTC
>TRBJ1-5|TRBD1|few|TRBV7-2
CASSPGDRENSNQPQHF
TGTGCCAGCAGCCCCGGGGACAGAGAGAATAGCAATCAGCCCCAGCATTTT
>TRBJ1-1|NA|many|TRBV28
CASRGAEAFF
TGTGCCAGCAGGGGGGCGGAAGCTTTCTTT
>TRBJ1-1|NA|NA|TRBV7-2
CASSFSGQEAFF
TGTGCCAGCAGCTTTTCCGGACAGGAAGCTTTCTTT
>TRBJ2-3|NA|many|TRBV29-1
CSVQSDTQYF
TGCAGCGTTCAAAGCGATACGCAGTATTTT
>TRBJ2-5|NA|NA|TRBV3-1
CASSPTGAQETQYF
TGTGCCAGCAGCCCGACAGGAGCGCAAGAGACCCAGTACTTC
>TRBJ2-3|TRBD2|few|TRBV10-3
CATLRAGGTDTQYF
TGTGCCACACTACGAGCGGGGGGCACAGATACGCAGTATTTT
>TRBJ2-1|NA|many|TRBV28
CASSPPAGTSYNEQFF
TGTGCCAGCAGCCCCCCCGCCGGGACAAGTTACAATGAGCAGTTCTTC
>TRBJ2-1|NA|many|TRBV4-2
CASSQLGMNEQFF
TGTGCCAGCAGCCAACTGGGAATGAATGAGCAGTTCTTC
>TRBJ2-5|TRBD2|few|TRBV5-1
CASSLTSGGHETQYF
TGCGCCAGCAGCTTAACTAGCGGGGGGCATGAGACCCAGTACTTC
>TRBJ1-1|NA|many|TRBV9
CASSNRVTLYGTEAFF
TGTGCCAGCAGCAACAGGGTCACCTTGTATGGCACTGAAGCTTTCTTT
>TRBJ2-7|TRBD1|NA|TRBV28
CASRGQGIHEQYF
TGTGCCAGCAGAGGACAGGGTATCCACGAGCAGTACTTC
>TRBJ1-3|NA|many|TRBV5-4
CASSPFGAGSGNTIYF
TGTGCCAGCAGCCCATTCGGTGCAGGGTCTGGAAACACCATATATTTT
>TRBJ2-2|NA|few|TRBV12-3/TRBV12-4
CASSLVGGDTGELFF
TGTGCCAGCAGTTTAGTTGGAGGGGACACCGGGGAGCTGTTTTTT
>TRBJ1-1|TRBD1|many|TRBV5-1
CASSLEKGTGEAFF
TGCGCCAGCAGCTTGGAGAAAGGGACAGGGGAAGCTTTCTTT
>TRBJ2-3|TRBD1|few|TRBV5-1
CASRKDPGGDTQYF
TGCGCCAGCAGAAAGGATCCAGGGGGCGATACGCAGTATTTT
>TRBJ2-3|TRBD1|NA|TRBV5-5
CASSPIDRGADTQYF
TGTGCCAGCAGCCCGATAGACAGGGGGGCAGATACGCAGTATTTT
>TRBJ1-5|NA|NA|TRBV20-1
CSASTVFLPQHF
TGCAGTGCTAGTACAGTTTTTCTGCCCCAGCATTTT
>TRBJ2-3|NA|many|TRBV28
CASSTREADTQYF
TGTGCCAGCAGTACCCGAGAAGCAGATACGCAGTATTTT
>TRBJ1-1|NA|few|TRBV13
CASSPGGVTEAFF
TGTGCCAGCAGCCCGGGGGGGGTCACTGAAGCTTTCTTT
>TRBJ2-3|NA|NA|TRBV10-3
CAISESQGPTDTQYF
TGTGCCATCAGTGAGTCGCAGGGGCCCACAGATACGCAGTATTTT
>TRBJ2-5|TRBD2|NA|TRBV4-2
CASSPGLAGVQETQYF
TGTGCCAGCAGCCCGGGACTAGCGGGGGTCCAAGAGACCCAGTACTTC
>TRBJ2-5|TRBD2|NA|TRBV2
CASIPAGVETQYF
TGTGCCAGCATTCCAGCGGGGGTGGAGACCCAGTACTTC
>TRBJ2-7|TRBD1|NA|TRBV15
CATSRNRGRYEQYF
TGTGCCACCAGCAGAAACAGGGGTCGGTACGAGCAGTACTTC
>TRBJ2-7|TRBD1|NA|TRBV10-3
CATGQGAYEQYF
TGTGCCACAGGACAGGGGGCCTACGAGCAGTACTTC
>TRBJ2-7|NA|NA|TRBV20-1
CSARDPRGAYEQCF
TGCAGTGCTAGAGATCCCAGGGGGGCTTACGAGCAGTGCTTC
>TRBJ1-2|NA|NA|TRBV28
CASSLDSSGYGYTF
TGTGCCAGCAGTTTGGACTCCAGCGGCTATGGCTACACCTTC
>TRBJ2-5|TRBD1|NA|TRBV10-3
CAIRGTEESQYF
TGTGCCATCAGGGGGACAGAAGAGAGCCAGTACTTC
>TRBJ2-4|TRBD2|few|TRBV28
CASSSYYLAGARSAKNIQYF
TGTGCCAGCAGTTCGTACTATCTAGCGGGGGCCCGGTCGGCCAAAAACATTCAGTACTTC
>TRBJ2-2|NA|NA|TRBV5-6
CASSPQEGYTGELFF
TGTGCCAGCAGCCCCCAGGAAGGATACACCGGGGAGCTGTTTTTT
>TRBJ1-5|NA|NA|TRBV6-2/TRBV6-3
CASSYSKGAGPQHF
TGTGCCAGCAGTTACTCGAAGGGCGCCGGGCCCCAGCATTTT
>TRBJ2-1|TRBD1|many|TRBV5-1
CASSWTGEEQFF
TGCGCCAGCAGCTGGACAGGGGAAGAGCAGTTCTTC
>TRBJ1-1|TRBD1|NA|TRBV25-1
CASKGQGDTEAFF
TGTGCCAGCAAGGGACAGGGGGACACTGAAGCTTTCTTT
>TRBJ2-7|NA|many|TRBV7-2
CASSLDWSSYEQYF
TGTGCCAGCAGCCTGGACTGGAGCTCCTACGAGCAGTACTTC
>TRBJ2-4|NA|many|TRBV5-1
CAWDQNIQYF
TGCGCCTGGGACCAAAACATTCAGTACTTC
>TRBJ2-3|NA|few|TRBV7-9
CASAGGTDTQYF
TGTGCCAGCGCAGGAGGGACAGATACGCAGTATTTT
>TRBJ2-3|TRBD2|few|TRBV7-2
CASSFPTGTSGNIGADTQYF
TGTGCCAGCAGCTTTCCCACCGGGACTAGCGGGAACATCGGGGCAGATACGCAGTATTTT
>TRBJ2-2|TRBD2|many|TRBV7-2
CASSLDSGGAPGELFF
TGTGCCAGCAGCTTAGATAGCGGGGGGGCCCCCGGGGAGCTGTTTTTT
>TRBJ2-5|TRBD1|many|TRBV3-1
CASSSTEQGAPQETQYF
TGTGCCAGCAGCTCAACTGAACAGGGGGCTCCCCAAGAGACCCAGTACTTC
>TRBJ2-1|TRBD2|many|TRBV7-9
CASSRGLAGSSYNEQFF
TGTGCCAGCAGCAGGGGACTAGCGGGGAGCTCCTACAATGAGCAGTTCTTC
>TRBJ1-2|NA|NA|TRBV3-1
CASSRGGAFNYGYTF
TGTGCCAGCAGCCGCGGAGGGGCCTTTAACTATGGCTACACCTTC
>TRBJ2-5|NA|few|TRBV5-1
CASNSRDLETQYF
TGCGCCAGCAACTCCCGGGACTTAGAGACCCAGTACTTC
>TRBJ1-1|NA|NA|TRBV12-3/TRBV12-4
CASSSDPRGKGTLANTEAFF
TGTGCCAGCAGTTCCGACCCTAGGGGAAAGGGGACATTGGCGAACACTGAAGCTTTCTTT
>TRBJ2-7|NA|many|TRBV14
CASSQGPSPDYEQYF
TGTGCCAGCAGCCAAGGGCCCAGCCCCGACTACGAGCAGTACTTC
>TRBJ2-1|NA|many|TRBV12-3/TRBV12-4
CASSPIGPYNEQFF
TGTGCCAGCAGTCCCATCGGGCCCTACAATGAGCAGTTCTTC
>TRBJ2-7|NA|medium-sized|TRBV6-5
CASSYGGGGYEQYF
TGTGCCAGCAGTTACGGCGGAGGGGGCTACGAGCAGTACTTC
>TRBJ1-1|NA|NA|TRBV2
CATSGGESEAFF
TGTGCCACCAGTGGGGGGGAGAGTGAAGCTTTCTTT
>TRBJ2-5|NA|NA|TRBV6-2/TRBV6-3
CASSYSGQGMAQYF
TGTGCCAGCAGTTACTCGGGCCAGGGGATGGCCCAGTACTTC
>TRBJ2-5|NA|many|TRBV6-5
CASSPGTPSTQYF
TGTGCCAGCAGTCCCGGGACCCCATCGACCCAGTACTTC
>TRBJ1-1|NA|many|TRBV5-1
CASSLSWANTEAFF
TGCGCCAGCAGCTTGTCTTGGGCGAACACTGAAGCTTTCTTT
>TRBJ2-3|NA|NA|TRBV6-6
CASSYSILDTQYF
TGTGCCAGCAGTTACTCGATCCTAGATACGCAGTATTTT